The text below deals with one T cell receptor beta chain. Antigen unknown. A single base separates this from a much larger clone, so it may be a read error. The CDR3 runs to 12 residues. Germline V gene sequence: CDR1 LGHNT, CDR2 FRNRAP. TCRdb analysed the reads with MiXCR anew, one entry per CDR3 protein. The table records about 13,000 distinct CDR3 sequences, approximately 18% of them present only once. This entry belongs to a study of liver allograft versus peripheral blood T cells. Study at large: Recipients' peripheral blood served as the comparator for T cell receptor repertoires in transplanted livers. The study, taken as a whole, reports: According to reports, the T cell receptor repertoires inside liver allografts differed from those in peripheral blood.

This chain connects TRBV12-5 to TRBJ2-2, with a weak D call TRBD2 (5 bases). The TCR originated in a human patient who had a liver transplant. A share of the T cells may be of graft donor origin. This CDR3 is CASSQEGGQLFF. The CDR3 DNA reads as TGTGCCAGCAGTCAAGAGGGCGGGCAGCTGTTTTTT.